One sample yielded the 17 T cell receptor beta chains listed below, sequenced in a study of blood T cell repertoires in COVID-19. Libraries were prepared by immunoSEQ multiplex PCR; TCRdb keeps only in-frame clonotypes and omits some of them. The sample carries nearly 200,000 clones, nearly 90% recorded once. Sequenced: peripheral blood. These receptors were obtained from a woman aged 40 to 49 who had recovered from COVID-19.

The gene calls are TRBV10-3 and TRBJ2-5; perhaps TRBD2 as D (5 bases). Trimming left V 6 bases short and J 5 bases short, with 16 bases between. The CDR3 contains 14 residues. Germline CDR1 is ENHRY and CDR2 is SYGVKD. Written as DNA, the CDR3 is TGTGCCATCAGCCTGGCCTCCCGGGGTGAGACCCAGTACTTC. It translates to CAISLASRGETQYF.

The chain has TRBV25-1 and TRBJ2-1; 13 bases map to TRBD2. CDR3 length: 17 residues. Germline V gene data show CDR1 as MGHDK and CDR2 as SYGVNS. J gave up 10 bases and V 2 bases, and 11 bases lay outside the gene matches. The CDR3 sequence: CASSEDGRTSGRWEQFF. CDR3 DNA: TGTGCCAGCAGTGAAGATGGGAGGACTAGCGGGAGATGGGAGCAGTTCTTC.

The rearrangement joins TRBV4-2 to TRBJ1-2, with unresolved D. The CDR3 runs 15 residues. Germline V gives CDR1 LGHNA, CDR2 YNFKEQ. V shed 0 bases and J shed 0 bases, with 8 bases lying between them. CDR3 amino acids: CASSQEANTNYGYTF. In DNA form, the CDR3 reads TGTGCCAGCAGCCAAGAGGCAAATACTAACTATGGCTACACCTTC.

The chain combines TRBV2 with TRBJ1-1; D uncertain. Between the trimmed V and J ends, which lost 2 bases and 2 bases, there was a span of 12 bases. The CDR3 is made up of 15 amino acids. CDR1 and CDR2 (germline): SNHLY, FYNNEI. The CDR3: CASSETVNFNTEAFF. The DNA of the CDR3 is TGTGCCAGCAGTGAAACGGTGAATTTTAACACTGAAGCTTTCTTT. The full variable domain, in which reference TRBV2 and TRBJ1-1 provide the parts outside the CDR3, is EPEVTQTPSHQVTQMGQEVILRCVPISNHLYFYWYRQILGQKVEFLVSFYNNEISEKSEIFDDQFSVERPDGSNFTLKIRSTKLEDSAMYFCASSETVNFNTEAFFGQGTRLTVV.

V gene TRBV29-1 combines with J gene TRBJ2-7; 9 bases line up with TRBD2. Germline V gives CDR1 SQVTM, CDR2 ANQGSEA. The CDR3 has 14 residues. V lost 4 bases to trimming and J lost 0 bases; unmatched junction nucleotides: 4. The CDR3 here is CSVVGSGSSYEQYF. The CDR3 DNA is TGCAGCGTTGTTGGTAGCGGGAGCTCCTACGAGCAGTACTTC.

The V and J genes are TRBV6-1 and TRBJ2-1; 10 bases are shared with TRBD2. The CDR3 has 17 amino acids. The germline V gene encodes CDR1 MNHNS and CDR2 SASEGT. V lost 5 bases to trimming and J lost 3 bases; unmatched junction nucleotides: 10. DNA of the CDR3: TGTGCCAGCAGTAAAGGGGTACTAGCGGGACACTACAATGAGCAGTTCTTC. This encodes CASSKGVLAGHYNEQFF.

The V call is TRBV11-3, the J call TRBJ2-7; 10 nucleotides align to TRBD1. The CDR3 is 15 residues long. V gave up 5 bases and J gave up 0 bases; unmatched junction bases: 4. Germline CDR1 is SGHNT and CDR2 is YENEEA. CDR3: CASSPGTGVSYEQYF. In DNA form, the CDR3 reads TGTGCCAGCAGCCCCGGGACAGGGGTCTCCTACGAGCAGTACTTC.

The J gene is TRBJ1-4, the V gene TRBV18; D call uncertain. Germline V gene data show CDR1 as KGHSH and CDR2 as LQKENI. V was cut by 3 bases and J by 5 bases, with 13 bases left in between. CDR3 length equals 15 residues. The CDR3 sequence: CASSPDGVLNEKLFF. The CDR3 nucleotides are TGTGCCAGCTCACCGGACGGGGTCCTCAATGAAAAACTGTTTTTT.

This clone was seen only once. The chain joins TRBV30 to TRBJ2-1; TRBD2 aligns across 11 bases. Germline V gene lookup returns CDR1 GTSNPN and CDR2 SVGIG (reference sequence). V lost 0 bases and J lost 6; bases outside the gene matches: 7. The CDR3 loop spans 16 amino acids. The CDR3 sequence: CAWSVQLAGGFNEQFF. As DNA, the CDR3 is TGTGCCTGGAGTGTCCAGCTAGCGGGAGGTTTCAATGAGCAGTTCTTC. Full variable domain (rest looked up from reference TRBV30 and TRBJ2-1): SQTIHQWPATLVQPVGSPLSLECTVEGTSNPNLYWYRQAAGRGLQLLFYSVGIGQISSEVPQNLSASRPQDRQFILSSKKLLLSDSGFYLCAWSVQLAGGFNEQFFGPGTRLTVL.

The chain combines TRBV10-1 with TRBJ1-6; D is ambiguous. The CDR3 covers 11 residues. CDR1 is WNHNN and CDR2 is SYGVQD in the germline V gene (reference sequence). Trimming stripped 8 bases from V and 9 bases from J, with 8 bases between. CDR3 in amino acids: CASPSGSPLHF. The CDR3 nucleotides are TGCGCCAGCCCGAGCGGTTCACCCCTCCACTTT.

The chain couples TRBV7-3 to TRBJ1-4; D is possibly TRBD1 (5 bases). Trimming removed 5 bases at V and 8 bases at J, with 18 bases between. The CDR3 covers 15 residues. The germline gives CDR1 SGHTA, CDR2 FQGTGA. The CDR3 here is CASSALGGKGEKLFF. The CDR3 DNA reads TGTGCCAGCAGCGCCCTGGGGGGGAAAGGCGAAAAACTGTTTTTT. Full variable domain (missing parts from reference TRBV7-3 and TRBJ1-4): GAGVSQTPSNKVTEKGKYVELRCDPISGHTALYWYRQSLGQGPEFLIYFQGTGAADDSGLPNDRFFAVRPEGSVSTLKIQRTERGDSAVYLCASSALGGKGEKLFFGSGTQLSVL.

The rearrangement links TRBV9 to TRBJ2-1; 7 bases map to TRBD2. V shed 0 bases and J 5 bases; nucleotides not matched to a gene: 14. This CDR3 is 18 amino acids long. Germline assignment: CDR1 SGDLS and CDR2 YYNGEE. In DNA, the CDR3 is TGTGCCAGCAGCGTAGTGGATTCCACGGGGGGAATCAACAATGAGCAGTTCTTC. This encodes CASSVVDSTGGINNEQFF.

This chain uses TRBV29-1 with TRBJ2-5, with a possible D match to TRBD2 (5 bases). CDR1 is SQVTM, CDR2 ANQGSEA, per germline. This CDR3 is built from 14 residues. V was shortened by 4 bases and J by 4 bases, with 16 bases between the two germline ends. CDR3 nucleotides: TGCAGCGTTGGGTTGGCAGTTGAGGGAGAGACCCAGTACTTC. As protein: CSVGLAVEGETQYF.

The chain is built from TRBV2 and TRBJ2-1; perhaps TRBD1 as D (5 bases). CDR1 is SNHLY and CDR2 is FYNNEI in the germline V gene. The CDR3 extends over 15 amino acids. Trimming pared 6 bases from V and 6 bases from J, leaving 18 bases between. The CDR3 DNA reads as TGTGCCAGCAGCCTTGGACAAGGACCCTTCAATGAGCAGTTCTTC. Protein sequence: CASSLGQGPFNEQFF.

This chain joins TRBV15 and TRBJ2-1; TRBD1 matches 9 bases. J gave up 9 bases and V 5 bases, and 14 bases lay outside the gene matches. CDR3 length: 16 residues. Germline V gene sequence: CDR1 LNHNV, CDR2 YYDKDF (reference sequence). The CDR3 spells CATSFKGTGKAGEQFF. The CDR3 nucleotides read TGTGCCACCAGCTTTAAAGGGACAGGGAAGGCGGGTGAGCAGTTCTTC.

V usage is TRBV9 and J usage is TRBJ2-5; the D is unclear. This CDR3 comprises 17 residues. Trimming stripped 4 bases from V and 0 bases from J, with 19 bases between. Germline V lookup: CDR1 SGDLS, CDR2 YYNGEE. This chain's CDR3 is CASSSPPQIPYQETQYF. For the CDR3, the DNA is TGTGCCAGCAGCTCACCCCCACAGATACCGTACCAAGAGACCCAGTACTTC. Filled out from reference TRBV9 and TRBJ2-5, the complete variable domain reads DSGVTQTPKHLITATGQRVTLRCSPRSGDLSVYWYQQSLDQGLQFLIQYYNGEERAKGNILERFSAQQFPDLHSELNLSSLELGDSALYFCASSSPPQIPYQETQYFGPGTRLLVL.

This chain links TRBV2 with TRBJ2-3, with D possibly matching TRBD2 (6 bases). This CDR3 contains 14 residues. Germline CDR1 and CDR2: SNHLY and FYNNEI. Between the trimmed V and J ends, which lost 6 bases and 4 bases, there was a span of 14 bases. Here the CDR3 reads CASRRGSSADTQYF. CDR3 sequence (DNA): TGTGCCAGCAGGAGGGGTTCTAGCGCAGATACGCAGTATTTT.